This is a list of T cell receptor beta chains from one sample in a study of blood T cell repertoires in COVID-19. Sequencing used immunoSEQ multiplex PCR; TCRdb keeps in-frame clones, though not all of them. The sample comprises tens of thousands of clones, 87% of which are singletons, and roughly 5% rests with the top ten. The sample taken for sequencing was peripheral blood. These receptors were obtained from a man aged 55-75 years with active COVID-19. Each CDR3 is given with its conserved first and last residue. A D gene is named only where the DNA matches it firmly. Size is omitted from some rows. Given values are once, few, many or a class for expanded clones.

clone size	V gene	CDR3 length	J gene	D gene	CDR3 protein	CDR3 DNA
.	TRBV11-3	19	TRBJ2-2	.	CASSSPRLGQGLNTGELFF	TGTGCCAGCAGCTCCCCCCGGTTAGGGCAGGGATTGAACACCGGGGAGCTGTTTTTT
.	TRBV27	16	TRBJ2-1	.	CASSTSSVSSYNEQFF	TGTGCCAGCAGTACCAGTAGCGTTAGCTCCTACAATGAGCAGTTCTTC
.	TRBV6-5	14	TRBJ1-5	TRBD1	CASTLGQGNQPQHF	TGTGCCAGCACCTTGGGACAGGGAAATCAGCCCCAGCATTTT
few	TRBV7-6	15	TRBJ1-5	TRBD1	CASSLAGGRNQPQHF	TGTGCCAGCAGCTTAGCAGGGGGCCGCAATCAGCCCCAGCATTTT
.	TRBV6-1	16	TRBJ1-5	.	CASSEGPTYSNQPQHF	TGTGCCAGCAGTGAAGGACCGACTTATAGCAATCAGCCCCAGCATTTT
once	TRBV2	14	TRBJ1-5	.	CASSGHTSNQPQHF	TGTGCCAGCAGTGGGCACACTAGCAATCAGCCCCAGCATTTT
.	TRBV10-3	15	TRBJ1-3	TRBD1	CAISESTGGGNTIYF	TGTGCCATCAGTGAGTCGACAGGGGGTGGAAACACCATATATTTT
few	TRBV25-1	13	TRBJ2-7	.	CASSPQGSYEQYF	TGTGCCAGCAGTCCGCAGGGCTCCTACGAGCAGTACTTC
.	TRBV4-1	16	TRBJ1-6	.	CASSQGSGEYNSPLHF	TGCGCCAGCAGCCAAGGGTCCGGAGAGTATAATTCACCCCTCCACTTT
.	TRBV7-3	14	TRBJ2-1	.	CASSLGLVGNEQFF	TGTGCCAGCAGCTTAGGGCTCGTTGGCAATGAGCAGTTCTTC
.	TRBV2	16	TRBJ1-4	TRBD1	CASSPATGTGREKLFF	TGTGCCAGCAGTCCAGCTACCGGGACAGGGCGGGAAAAACTGTTTTTT
few	TRBV18	14	TRBJ2-7	.	CASSPPSQGGEQYF	TGTGCCAGCTCACCACCGTCCCAGGGTGGCGAGCAGTACTTC
.	TRBV5-5	16	TRBJ1-5	.	CASSLVRGMSNQPQHF	TGTGCCAGCAGCTTGGTACGAGGGATGAGCAATCAGCCCCAGCATTTT
few	TRBV7-8	13	TRBJ2-7	.	CASSSTASWEQYF	TGTGCCAGCAGCTCGACAGCGAGTTGGGAGCAGTACTTC
.	TRBV7-8	12	TRBJ1-1	TRBD1	CASSSGTAEAFF	TGTGCCAGCAGCTCAGGGACAGCTGAAGCTTTCTTT
.	TRBV2	13	TRBJ2-3	.	CASRGTSTDTQYF	TGTGCCAGCAGAGGGACTAGCACAGATACGCAGTATTTT
.	TRBV27	13	TRBJ1-2	TRBD1	CASSLGRGDGYTF	TGTGCCAGCAGTTTGGGCAGGGGGGATGGCTACACCTTC
.	TRBV28	14	TRBJ2-7	.	CASSPDRFPYEQYF	TGTGCCAGCAGTCCTGACAGGTTTCCCTACGAGCAGTACTTC
.	TRBV7-8	15	TRBJ2-2	TRBD1	CASNPQGVNTGELFF	TGTGCCAGCAACCCACAGGGGGTAAACACCGGGGAGCTGTTTTTT
.	TRBV7-8	17	TRBJ1-5	.	CASSLAGPSNSNQPQHF	TGTGCCAGCAGCCTGGCAGGGCCCAGTAATAGCAATCAGCCCCAGCATTTT
.	TRBV2	15	TRBJ2-5	TRBD1	CASSENRGGQETQYF	TGTGCCAGCAGTGAAAACAGGGGCGGCCAAGAGACCCAGTACTTC
once	TRBV3-1/TRBV3-2	18	TRBJ2-5	TRBD2	CASSKGSIAGGLQETQYF	TGTGCCAGCAGCAAAGGGTCTATCGCGGGGGGGCTCCAAGAGACCCAGTACTTC
.	TRBV7-2	14	TRBJ2-7	TRBD2	CASSPGGDRHEQYF	TGTGCCAGCAGCCCGGGGGGGGACCGCCACGAGCAGTACTTC
.	TRBV28	17	TRBJ2-3	TRBD1	CASSSVQGDLSTDTQYF	TGTGCCAGCAGTTCCGTACAGGGGGACCTGAGCACAGATACGCAGTATTTT
.	TRBV6-5	13	TRBJ1-5	TRBD1	CASRTGRNQPQHF	TGTGCCAGCAGGACAGGGAGGAATCAGCCCCAGCATTTT
once	TRBV3-1/TRBV3-2	12	TRBJ2-7	.	CASSQALEGQYF	TGTGCCAGCAGCCAAGCCCTAGAGGGGCAGTACTTC
.	TRBV6-4	14	TRBJ2-1	TRBD2	CASSRTSGVDEQFF	TGTGCCAGCAGCCGGACTAGCGGGGTGGATGAGCAGTTCTTC
.	TRBV9	12	TRBJ1-5	.	CASSGQTGPQHF	TGTGCCAGCAGCGGGCAGACGGGGCCCCAGCATTTT